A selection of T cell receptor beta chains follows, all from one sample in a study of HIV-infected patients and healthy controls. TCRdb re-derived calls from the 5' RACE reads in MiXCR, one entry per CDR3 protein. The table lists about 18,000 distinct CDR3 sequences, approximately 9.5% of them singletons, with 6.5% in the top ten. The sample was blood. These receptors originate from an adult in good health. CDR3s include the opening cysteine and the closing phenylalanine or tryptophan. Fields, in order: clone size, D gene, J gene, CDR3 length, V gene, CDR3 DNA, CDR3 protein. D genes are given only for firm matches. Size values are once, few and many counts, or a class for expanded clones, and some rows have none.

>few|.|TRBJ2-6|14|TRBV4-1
TGCGCCAGCAGCCCCGTACCTGGGGCCAACGTCCTGACTTTC
CASSPVPGANVLTF
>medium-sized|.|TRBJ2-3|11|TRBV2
TGTGCCAGCAGTCAGGAAGATACGCAGTATTTT
CASSQEDTQYF
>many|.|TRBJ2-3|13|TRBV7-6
TGTGCCAGCAGCTTCGGACAGTCTGGTACGCAGTATTTT
CASSFGQSGTQYF
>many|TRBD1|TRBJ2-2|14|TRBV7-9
TGTGCCAGCAGCCGGGACAGCTACACCGGGGAGCTGTTTTTT
CASSRDSYTGELFF
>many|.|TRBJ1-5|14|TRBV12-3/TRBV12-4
TGTGCCAGCAGTTTTGTCCAGGGAGGAGAGCCCCAGCATTTT
CASSFVQGGEPQHF
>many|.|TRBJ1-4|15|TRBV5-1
TGCGCCAGCTCTTCGGATGTTAGGGACAAAGGTCCCCTGTTTTTT
CASSSDVRDKGPLFF
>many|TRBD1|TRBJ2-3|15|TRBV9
TGTGCCAGCAGCCCCCGGACAGGGCCCACAGATACGCAGTATTTT
CASSPRTGPTDTQYF
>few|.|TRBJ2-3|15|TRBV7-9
TGTGCCAGCAGCTTAACCAGCGGCAGCACAGATACGCAGTATTTT
CASSLTSGSTDTQYF
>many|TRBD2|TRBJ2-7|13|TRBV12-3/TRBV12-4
TGTGCCAGCAGTTTAGGCGGGGGACGGCTGCAGTACTTC
CASSLGGGRLQYF
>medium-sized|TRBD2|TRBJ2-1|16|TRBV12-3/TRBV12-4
TGTGCCAGCAGTGGTTCGTCTAGCGGCATCTACAATGAGCAGTTCTTC
CASSGSSSGIYNEQFF
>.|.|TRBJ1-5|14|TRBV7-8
TGTGCCAGCAGCCCCCGCAGGGCCAATCAGCCCCAGCATTTT
CASSPRRANQPQHF
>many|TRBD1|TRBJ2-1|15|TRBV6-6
TGTGCCAGCGCCCCACAACCGGGACAGGGGGCTGAGCAGTTCTTC
CASAPQPGQGAEQFF
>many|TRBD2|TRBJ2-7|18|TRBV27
TGTGCCAGCAGTCTTAACCTACCGGGACTAGCGGGAGGCTACGAGCAGTACTTC
CASSLNLPGLAGGYEQYF
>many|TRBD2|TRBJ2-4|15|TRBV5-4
TGTGCCAGCAGGGCAGCGGGAGCCGGCAAAAACATTCAGTACTTC
CASRAAGAGKNIQYF
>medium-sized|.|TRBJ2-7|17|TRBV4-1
TGCGCCAGCAGCCAAGTGTGGGGCAGGGGTCAAAATCAGGGGCAGTACTTC
CASSQVWGRGQNQGQYF
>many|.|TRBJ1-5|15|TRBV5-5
TGTGCCAGCAGCTTTACAGGCGGAGGCAATCAGCCCCAGCATTTT
CASSFTGGGNQPQHF
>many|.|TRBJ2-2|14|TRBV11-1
TGTGCCAGCAGCCCCAGGGGAGGAACCGGGGAGCTGTTTTTT
CASSPRGGTGELFF
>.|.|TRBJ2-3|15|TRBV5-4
TGTGCCAGCAGCTTTGTTATGTCCACCACAGATACGCAGTATTTT
CASSFVMSTTDTQYF
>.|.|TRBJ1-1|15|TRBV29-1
TGCAGCGTTGGCCCACCAACAGGGATGAACACTGAAGCTTTCTTT
CSVGPPTGMNTEAFF
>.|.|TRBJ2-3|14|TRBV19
TGTGCCAGTATGCGGACCGGAGGCACAGATACGCAGTATTTT
CASMRTGGTDTQYF
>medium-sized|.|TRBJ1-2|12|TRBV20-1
TGCAGTGCCTTCCCGAGGGACGCTTACTACACCTTC
CSAFPRDAYYTF
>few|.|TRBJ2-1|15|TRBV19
TGTGCCAGTAGTAACCGGCGCACCTCCTACAATGAGCAGTTCTTC
CASSNRRTSYNEQFF
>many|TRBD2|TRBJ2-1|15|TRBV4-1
TGCGCCAGCAGCGTGATAGCGGGAGGAAGGAATGAGCAGTTCTTC
CASSVIAGGRNEQFF
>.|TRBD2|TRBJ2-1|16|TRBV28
TGTGCCAGCAGGGGGGGGGGACTGTACTCCTACAATGAGCAGTTCTTC
CASRGGGLYSYNEQFF
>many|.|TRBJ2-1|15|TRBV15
TGTGCCACCAGCAGAAGCCCCTCCTCCTACAATGAGCAGTTCTTC
CATSRSPSSYNEQFF
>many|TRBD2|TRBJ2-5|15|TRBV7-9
TGTGCCAGCAGCATAAGACTAGCGGGAGCGGAGACCCAGTACTTC
CASSIRLAGAETQYF
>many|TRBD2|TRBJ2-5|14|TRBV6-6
TGTGCCAGCAGTCCTACAAGCGGGAGGGAGACCCAGTACTTC
CASSPTSGRETQYF
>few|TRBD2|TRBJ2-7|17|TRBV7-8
TGTGCCAGCAGCCCCGGGAAGAGCCTAGCGGGCCCCTACGAGCAGTACTTC
CASSPGKSLAGPYEQYF
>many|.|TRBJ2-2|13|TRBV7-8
TGTGCCAGCAGCCGGGACCGTGCGGGGGAGCTGTTTTTT
CASSRDRAGELFF
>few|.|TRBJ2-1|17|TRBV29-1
TGCAGCGTTGAAAGGACCACTCGGGAGTTCGCCTACAATGAGCAGTTCTTC
CSVERTTREFAYNEQFF
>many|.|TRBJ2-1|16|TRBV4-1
TGCGCCAGCAGCCAAGATCGGTGGGGGTCTTACAATGAGCAGTTCTTC
CASSQDRWGSYNEQFF
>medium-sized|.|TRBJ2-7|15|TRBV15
TGTGCCACCAGCAGAGAAGGGGGGGTATCCTACGAGCAGTACTTC
CATSREGGVSYEQYF
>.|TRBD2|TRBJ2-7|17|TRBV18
TGTGCCAGCTCACCTACTAGGACTAGCGGGGGTTCCTACGAGCAGTACTTC
CASSPTRTSGGSYEQYF
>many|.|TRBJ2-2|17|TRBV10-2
TGCGCCAGCAGTGAGTCAGGCAGGCCGGCGAACACCGGGGAGCTGTTTTTT
CASSESGRPANTGELFF
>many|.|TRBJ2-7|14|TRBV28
TGTGCCAGCACCCTAACCCGCACAGGGAACGAGCAGTACTTC
CASTLTRTGNEQYF
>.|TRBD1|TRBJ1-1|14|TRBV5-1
TGCGCCAGCAGCTCCGGGACAGAGAACACTGAAGCTTTCTTT
CASSSGTENTEAFF
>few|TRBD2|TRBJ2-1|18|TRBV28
TGTGCCAGCAGTCCAACCAGACTAGCGGGAGGGATCTACAATGAGCAGTTCTTC
CASSPTRLAGGIYNEQFF
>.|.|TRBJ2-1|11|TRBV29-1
TGCAGCGTCGAGGGGTACCATGAGCAGTTCTTC
CSVEGYHEQFF
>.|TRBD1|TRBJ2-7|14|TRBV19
TGTGCCAGTAGTGTAAGGACAGGGGGCTACGAGCAGTACTTC
CASSVRTGGYEQYF
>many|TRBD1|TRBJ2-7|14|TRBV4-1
TGCGCCAGCAGCCAAGGACAGGGTTCCTACGAGCAGTACTTC
CASSQGQGSYEQYF
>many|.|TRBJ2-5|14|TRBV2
TGTGCCAGCACTCGGGGGCAGGGGAGAGAGACCCAGTACTTC
CASTRGQGRETQYF
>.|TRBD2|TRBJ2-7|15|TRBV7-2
TGTGCCAGCAGCTTAAGCGGGGCTCAAACCTACGAGCAGTACTTC
CASSLSGAQTYEQYF
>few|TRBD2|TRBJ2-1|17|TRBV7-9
TGTGCCAGCAGCCCCATCATAAAGGGCGGGAGGCTCGGTGAGCAGTTCTTC
CASSPIIKGGRLGEQFF
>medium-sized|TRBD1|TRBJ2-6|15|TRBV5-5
TGTGCCAGCAGCCACAGGGGTGTTGGGGCCAACGTCCTGACTTTC
CASSHRGVGANVLTF
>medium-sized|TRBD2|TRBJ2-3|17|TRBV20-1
TGCAGTGCTAGTGGGCCTAGCGGGAGAGGTTACACAGATACGCAGTATTTT
CSASGPSGRGYTDTQYF
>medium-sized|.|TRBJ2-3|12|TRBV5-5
TGTGCCAGCAGCGCCGGAACAGATACGCAGTATTTT
CASSAGTDTQYF
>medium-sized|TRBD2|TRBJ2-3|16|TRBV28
TGTGCCAGCAGTGGGATAGCGGGACGCAACGCAGATACGCAGTATTTT
CASSGIAGRNADTQYF
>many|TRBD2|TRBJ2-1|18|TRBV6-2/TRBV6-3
TGTGCCAGCAGTTCCGGGACTAGCGGGGTGCGGTCCTACAATGAGCAGTTCTTC
CASSSGTSGVRSYNEQFF